This TCR beta chain stems from a study of T cell responses to AZD1222 COVID-19 vaccine. There are 21 residues in the CDR3. Germline loops: CDR1 LGHNA, CDR2 YNFKEQ. The V segment lost 4 bases and the J segment 0 bases; nucleotides outside the gene matches: 22. Data came from immunoSEQ multiplex PCR; TCRdb stores just in-frame clones and leaves some out. Of around 120,000 clones in the sample, about 92% were seen once. Comments on this clone: Its antigen is as yet unknown.

Whole-study results and caveats: Possibly, clonal diversity was underestimated; donors were largely white British and included more females. Of the AZD1222 recipients, only 5 to 7 were seropositive at baseline. A reported finding is that nearly half of spike-specific TCRs target unmutated variant regions.

The source was peripheral blood, collected on day 0 of AZD1222 vaccination. The chain uses TRBV4-2 and TRBJ2-7, with 9 bases lining up with TRBD2. This TCR came from an adult in good health. The CDR3 is CASSPIGNVAGEIPSSYEQYF. CDR3 bases: TGTGCCAGCAGCCCTATTGGGAACGTAGCGGGGGAAATCCCGAGCTCCTACGAGCAGTACTTC.